The 16 T cell receptor beta chains below come from one sample, sequenced in a study of OX40 agonist ivuxolimab in advanced cancers. Sequencing was performed with immunoSEQ multiplex PCR; in TCRdb, only in-frame clones are kept and a portion is missing. The sample shows 65,000 to 95,000 clones, roughly nine tenths of them seen only once. The specimen was CD4+ or CD8+ T cells sorted from blood, collected in a trial of the OX40 agonist ivuxolimab. Receptor source: an adult with an advanced solid tumor such as melanoma, head and neck, liver or kidney cancer.

DNA of the CDR3: TGTGCCAGCAGCTTAGGTGCGGGAGATACAGATACGCAGTATTTT. Its translation is CASSLGAGDTDTQYF. The chain combines TRBV11-3 with TRBJ2-3; TRBD2 agrees at 7 bases. Germline V gene sequence: CDR1 SGHNT, CDR2 YENEEA. CDR3 length equals 15 residues. With V trimmed by 1 base and J by 3 bases, 4 bases remained unmatched.

As concerns this clone: A junction boundary mismatches the germline segment, possibly from a read error. The chain links TRBV6-5 to TRBJ2-7; 7 bases agree with TRBD2. CDR3 size: 13 residues. Germline values: CDR1 MNHEY, CDR2 SVGAGI. CDR3 in DNA: TGTGCCAGCAAAGAGGGGTCTAGCGGCAAGGGAACCTTC. As protein: CASKEGSSGKGTF.

V usage is TRBV2 and J usage is TRBJ2-1; no reliable D call. CDR3 size: 14 residues. From germline, CDR1 is SNHLY and CDR2 FYNNEI. The ends were cut back, 3 bases at V and 6 bases at J, with 12 bases in the middle. The CDR3 nucleotides are TGTGCCAGCAGTGACAGAGTTAATGGCAATGAGCAGTTCTTC. Translated: CASSDRVNGNEQFF.

The V and J genes are TRBV10-2 and TRBJ2-7; TRBD2 matches 12 bases. V was pared by 2 bases and J by 7 bases, with 6 bases of the junction left unmatched. Germline V gives CDR1 WSHSY, CDR2 SAAADI. The CDR3 spans 15 residues. CDR3 sequence (DNA): TGCGCCAGCAGTGAGAGACTAGCGGGAGTCAATGAGCAGTACTTC. Protein: CASSERLAGVNEQYF.

Only one count was recorded for this clone. The chain links TRBV7-8 to TRBJ1-1; D gene uncertain. Trimming took off 0 bases at V and 6 bases at J, with 17 bases between the two ends. The CDR3 covers 16 residues. Germline V lookup: CDR1 SGHVS, CDR2 FQNEAQ. The CDR3: CASSLAAARESAEAFF. The CDR3 DNA sequence: TGTGCCAGCAGCTTAGCGGCAGCCCGAGAGAGTGCTGAAGCTTTCTTT.

This sequence joins TRBV15 and TRBJ1-2; D is unresolved. This CDR3 comprises 12 residues. Between the trimmed V and J ends, which lost 0 bases and 5 bases, there was a span of 4 bases. The germline V gene encodes CDR1 LNHNV and CDR2 YYDKDF (reference sequence). The CDR3 protein is CATSRDRYGYTF. The CDR3 DNA is TGTGCCACCAGCAGAGACAGGTATGGCTACACCTTC.

This chain uses TRBV5-1 with TRBJ1-3, with no clear D. Trimming removed 0 bases from V and 0 bases from J, with 4 bases in between. CDR1 SGHRS and CDR2 YFSETQ come from the germline V gene. This CDR3 region has 14 residues. The CDR3 region has the DNA TGCGCCAGCAGCTTGGGGACCTCTGGAAACACCATATATTTT. This translates into CASSLGTSGNTIYF. Looking up the rest from reference TRBV5-1 and TRBJ1-3 gives the full variable domain: KAGVTQTPRYLIKTRGQQVTLSCSPISGHRSVSWYQQTPGQGLQFLFEYFSETQRNKGNFPGRFSGRQFSNSRSEMNVSTLELGDSALYLCASSLGTSGNTIYFGEGSWLTVV.

On this clone: One junction end disagrees with the germline gene, perhaps due to a read error. The genes are TRBV7-7 and TRBJ2-1; D gene uncertain. Germline CDR1 SSHAT, CDR2 FNYEAQ (reference sequence). CDR3 length equals 13 residues. CDR3 DNA sequence: TGTGCTAGCAGCCCGCGTTTAGAAAATGAGCAGTTCTTC. This translates into CASSPRLENEQFF.

The J gene is TRBJ1-2, the V gene TRBV9, with D perhaps TRBD1 (6 bases). The CDR3 consists of 14 residues. V gave up 0 bases and J gave up 4 bases, with 10 bases separating them. The V gene's germline CDR1 is SGDLS and CDR2 YYNGEE. CDR3 residues: CASSVADRSYGYTF. DNA of the CDR3: TGTGCCAGCAGCGTAGCCGACAGGAGCTATGGCTACACCTTC.

The chain has TRBV4-3 and TRBJ1-5; D ambiguous. Germline V lookup: CDR1 LGHNA, CDR2 YSLEER. The CDR3 contains 13 residues. V lost 0 bases to trimming and J lost 11 bases, with 11 bases between them. Here the CDR3 DNA reads TGCGCCAGCAGCCAAGATCCCGCCGGGGCCCAGCATTTT. Protein sequence: CASSQDPAGAQHF.

The chain couples TRBV18 to TRBJ1-3, with a tentative D call TRBD1 (5 bases). The CDR3 spans 16 residues. Between the trimmed V and J ends, which lost 3 bases and 0 bases, there was a span of 12 bases. The germline CDR1 and CDR2 sequences are KGHSH and LQKENI. CDR3 sequence (DNA): TGTGCCAGCTCACCGGGACGGAGTACCTCTGGAAACACCATATATTTT. Translation: CASSPGRSTSGNTIYF.

The J gene is TRBJ2-7, the V gene TRBV29-1, with no clear D. Trimming pared 8 bases from V and 2 bases from J, leaving 10 bases between. Germline values: CDR1 SQVTM, CDR2 ANQGSEA. CDR3 size: 11 residues. CDR3 nucleotide sequence: TGCAGCTGCTCGCAAGCCTACGAGCAGTACTTC. It codes for CSCSQAYEQYF.

As to this clone: The identical CDR3 is also encoded by other nucleotide sequences in the sample. The chain is built from TRBV18 and TRBJ1-2, with a tentative D call TRBD1 (5 bases). This CDR3 is 13 amino acids long. V was clipped by 6 bases and J by 5 bases, with 13 bases between them. Germline V gene sequence: CDR1 KGHSH, CDR2 LQKENI. The CDR3 DNA is TGTGCCAGCTCCCCTGACAGAGAGTATGGCTACACCTTC. Its protein is CASSPDREYGYTF.

J is TRBJ2-3 and V is TRBV30; D call uncertain. This CDR3 has 15 amino acids. V gave up 1 base and J gave up 3 bases, with 14 bases separating them. The germline gives CDR1 GTSNPN, CDR2 SVGIG (reference sequence). The CDR3 DNA follows: TGTGCCTGGAGTGAAGGTAGTGGCCAAACAGATACGCAGTATTTT. It yields the protein CAWSEGSGQTDTQYF.

The chain recombines TRBV6-1 with TRBJ2-3; D not resolved. The CDR3 runs 13 residues. V shed 6 bases and J shed 0 bases, with 7 bases lying between them. Per germline, CDR1 MNHNS and CDR2 SASEGT. The CDR3 region has the DNA TGTGCCAGCAGGGAACCTAGCACAGATACGCAGTATTTT. The encoded protein is CASREPSTDTQYF.

The gene calls are TRBV9 and TRBJ1-2; perhaps TRBD1 as D (6 bases). V was cut by 0 bases and J by 4 bases, with 16 bases left in between. Germline CDR1 is SGDLS and CDR2 is YYNGEE. This CDR3 comprises 16 residues. This chain's CDR3 is CASSVAGHTGIYGYTF. The DNA for the CDR3 is TGTGCCAGCAGCGTAGCGGGCCACACAGGGATCTATGGCTACACCTTC.